Listed below are T cell receptor beta chains from one sample, sequenced in a study of identical twins. TCRdb re-derived calls from the 5' RACE reads in MiXCR, one entry per CDR3 protein. Among over 600,000 distinct CDR3 sequences listed, 21% were seen once. The sample was also reused in another study, on T cells expressing NK-cell markers.

The sample taken for sequencing was PBMCs. The receptors were gathered from a young woman in good health. Each CDR3 is given with its conserved first and last residue. The D gene is left open where the match is weak. A row's size may be missing; if present it is once, few, many or a size class.

j_call	v_call	clone_size	d_call	cdr3_nt	cdr3_aa
TRBJ2-7	TRBV6-5	few	TRBD1	TGTGCCAGCAGTTACTCCGGGACAGCGAACGAGCAGTACTTC	CASSYSGTANEQYF
TRBJ2-7	TRBV21-1	NA	NA	TGTGCCAGCAGCAAAGAAACAGAAGCAACCGGGGACTACGAGCAGTACTTC	CASSKETEATGDYEQYF
TRBJ1-2	TRBV7-2	few	NA	TGTGCCAGCAGCGACCGTGGGGGGAACTATGGCTACACCTTC	CASSDRGGNYGYTF
TRBJ2-7	TRBV5-6	NA	NA	TGTGCCAGCAGCTTGGCGGCGCAGAGAGTTTACGAGCAGTACTTC	CASSLAAQRVYEQYF
TRBJ1-6	TRBV25-1	NA	NA	TGTGCCAGCGGGAGGGGTCCCACACTCCACTTT	CASGRGPTLHF
TRBJ1-4	TRBV7-2	few	NA	TGTGCCAGCAGCCGACTGCCTAATGAAAAACTGTTTTTT	CASSRLPNEKLFF
TRBJ2-7	TRBV20-1	NA	NA	TGCAGTGCTAGCGGGAGTACCTACGAGCAGTACTTC	CSASGSTYEQYF
TRBJ2-1	TRBV12-3/TRBV12-4	few	NA	TGTGCCAGCAGTCCCGACAGATCCTACAATGAGCAGTTCTTC	CASSPDRSYNEQFF
TRBJ2-3	TRBV7-6	NA	NA	TGTGCCAGCAGCTTTGAGGAGGGCCACACAGATACGCAGTATTTT	CASSFEEGHTDTQYF
TRBJ2-3	TRBV29-1	few	NA	TGCAGCGGGGGGTCCCAGGCGCAGTATTTT	CSGGSQAQYF
TRBJ2-5	TRBV4-3	many	TRBD2	TGCGCCAGCAGCCAAGATGCGGCGGGAGGGGGAGAGACCCAGTACTTC	CASSQDAAGGGETQYF
TRBJ1-1	TRBV11-2	few	TRBD1	TGTGCCAGCAGCTCTCAACAGGGGAGCACTGAAGCTTTCTTT	CASSSQQGSTEAFF
TRBJ2-7	TRBV27	NA	TRBD2	TGTGCCAGCAGTATGGGGCGGGAGGGATCCTACGAGCAGTACTTC	CASSMGREGSYEQYF
TRBJ2-5	TRBV9	NA	NA	TGTGCCAGCAGCGTCGCCCCACTTACTAGTTTGGGGGAGACCCAGTACTTC	CASSVAPLTSLGETQYF
TRBJ1-6	TRBV7-9	many	NA	TGTGCCAGCAAGAACCAGACAGGACCTGCTCCCCTCCACTTT	CASKNQTGPAPLHF
TRBJ2-1	TRBV7-2	many	TRBD2	TGTGCCAGCAGCCGAAGTGCGTCAGCGGGAAGCAATGAGCAGTTCTTC	CASSRSASAGSNEQFF
TRBJ1-2	TRBV12-3/TRBV12-4	NA	NA	TGTGCCAGCAGTGGGGACGGGAGCGTCAATGGCTACACCTTC	CASSGDGSVNGYTF
TRBJ2-3	TRBV5-5	few	TRBD2	TGTGCCAGCAGCTCCCTAGCGGGGAACACAGATACGCAGTATTTT	CASSSLAGNTDTQYF
TRBJ2-1	TRBV9	NA	TRBD1	TGTGCCAGCAGCGTAGGTTTGGGCTTGACAGGGAACTACAATGAGCAGTTCTTC	CASSVGLGLTGNYNEQFF
TRBJ2-1	TRBV7-3	few	NA	TGTGCCAGCAGCCCCGGGGTCTCCGCCACCAATGAGCAGTTCTTC	CASSPGVSATNEQFF
TRBJ2-7	TRBV20-1	NA	NA	TGCAGTGCTAGAGATTCGGACCGATCCTACGAGCAGTACTTC	CSARDSDRSYEQYF
TRBJ2-1	TRBV6-1	few	NA	TGTGCCAGCAGTGAGATGGGGGTGGCGCAGTTCTTC	CASSEMGVAQFF